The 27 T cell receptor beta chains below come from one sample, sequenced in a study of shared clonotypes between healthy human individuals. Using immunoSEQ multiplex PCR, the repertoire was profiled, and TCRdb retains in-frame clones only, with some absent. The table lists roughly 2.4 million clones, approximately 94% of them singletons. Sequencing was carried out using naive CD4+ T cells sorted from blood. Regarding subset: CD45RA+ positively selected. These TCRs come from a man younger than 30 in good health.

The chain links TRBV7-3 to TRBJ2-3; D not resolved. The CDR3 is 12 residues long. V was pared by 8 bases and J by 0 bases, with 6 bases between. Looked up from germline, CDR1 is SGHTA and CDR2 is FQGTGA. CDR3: CASGSSTDTQYF. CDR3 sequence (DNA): TGTGCCAGCGGCTCTAGCACAGATACGCAGTATTTT. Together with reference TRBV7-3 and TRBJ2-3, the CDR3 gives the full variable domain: GAGVSQTPSNKVTEKGKYVELRCDPISGHTALYWYRQSLGQGPEFLIYFQGTGAADDSGLPNDRFFAVRPEGSVSTLKIQRTERGDSAVYLCASGSSTDTQYFGPGTRLTVL.

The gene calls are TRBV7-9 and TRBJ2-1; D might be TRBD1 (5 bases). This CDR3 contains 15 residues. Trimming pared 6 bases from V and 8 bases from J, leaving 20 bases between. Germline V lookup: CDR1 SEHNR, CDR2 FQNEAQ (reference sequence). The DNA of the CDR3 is TGTGCCAGCAGTCGCATGGGGCTACCCCCCGATGAGCAGTTCTTC. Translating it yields CASSRMGLPPDEQFF.

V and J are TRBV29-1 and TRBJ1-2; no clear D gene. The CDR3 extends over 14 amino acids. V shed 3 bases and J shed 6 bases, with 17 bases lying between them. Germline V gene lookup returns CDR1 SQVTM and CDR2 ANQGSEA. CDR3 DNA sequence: TGCAGCGTTGAGAGTCTTCCCGTCGGCGATGGCTACACCTTC. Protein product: CSVESLPVGDGYTF.

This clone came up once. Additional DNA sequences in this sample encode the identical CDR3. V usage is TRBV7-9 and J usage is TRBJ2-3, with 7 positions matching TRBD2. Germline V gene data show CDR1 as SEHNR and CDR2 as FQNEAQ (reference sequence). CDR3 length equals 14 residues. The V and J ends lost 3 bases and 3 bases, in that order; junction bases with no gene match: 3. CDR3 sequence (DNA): TGTGCCAGCAGCTTTGGGGGAGGGACAGATACGCAGTATTTT. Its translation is CASSFGGGTDTQYF.

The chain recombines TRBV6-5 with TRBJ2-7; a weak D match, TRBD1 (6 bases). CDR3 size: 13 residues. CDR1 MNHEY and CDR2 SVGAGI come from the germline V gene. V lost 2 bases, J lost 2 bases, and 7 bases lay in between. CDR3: CASSYTGTYEQYF. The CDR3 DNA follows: TGTGCCAGCAGTTACACAGGGACCTACGAGCAGTACTTC.

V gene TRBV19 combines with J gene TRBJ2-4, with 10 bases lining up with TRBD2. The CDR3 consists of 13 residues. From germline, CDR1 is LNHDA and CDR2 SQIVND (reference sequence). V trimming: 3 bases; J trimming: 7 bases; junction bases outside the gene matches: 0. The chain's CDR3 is CASSMTSGNIQYF. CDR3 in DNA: TGTGCCAGTAGTATGACTAGCGGGAACATTCAGTACTTC.

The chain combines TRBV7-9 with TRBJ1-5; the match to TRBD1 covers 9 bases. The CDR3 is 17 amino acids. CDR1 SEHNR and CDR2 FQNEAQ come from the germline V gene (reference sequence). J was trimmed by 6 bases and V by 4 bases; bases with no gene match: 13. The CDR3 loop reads CASSSFGQGQGVQPQHF. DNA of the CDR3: TGTGCCAGCAGCTCATTTGGACAGGGACAGGGTGTTCAGCCCCAGCATTTT.

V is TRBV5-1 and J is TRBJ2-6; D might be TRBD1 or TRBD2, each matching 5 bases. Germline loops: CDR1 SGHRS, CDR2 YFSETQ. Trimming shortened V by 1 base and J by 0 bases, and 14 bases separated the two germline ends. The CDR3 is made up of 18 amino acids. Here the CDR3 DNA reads TGCGCCAGCAGCTTGACCGGGGCAGGCCCCTCTGGGGCCAACGTCCTGACTTTC. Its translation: CASSLTGAGPSGANVLTF.

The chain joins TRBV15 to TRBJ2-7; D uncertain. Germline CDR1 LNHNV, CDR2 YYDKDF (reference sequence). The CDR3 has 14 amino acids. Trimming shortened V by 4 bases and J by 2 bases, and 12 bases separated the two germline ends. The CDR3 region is CATSTQVTTYEQYF. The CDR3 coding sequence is TGTGCCACCAGCACCCAGGTTACCACCTACGAGCAGTACTTC.

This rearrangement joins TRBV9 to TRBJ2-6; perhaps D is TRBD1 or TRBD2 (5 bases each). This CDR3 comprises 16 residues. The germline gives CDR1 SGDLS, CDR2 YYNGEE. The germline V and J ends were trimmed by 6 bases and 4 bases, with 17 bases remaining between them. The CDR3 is CASTYFSGTGANVLTF. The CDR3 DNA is TGTGCCAGCACCTACTTCTCTGGGACCGGGGCCAACGTCCTGACTTTC.

CDR3 sequence: CSVEDSGTRPYEQYF. The CDR3, as DNA: TGCAGCGTTGAAGATTCTGGGACCCGACCCTACGAGCAGTACTTC. This rearrangement joins TRBV29-1 to TRBJ2-7, with D perhaps matching TRBD1 or TRBD2 (5 bases each). Germline CDR1 SQVTM, CDR2 ANQGSEA. V gave up 0 bases and J gave up 2 bases, with 14 bases separating them. The CDR3 is 15 amino acids.

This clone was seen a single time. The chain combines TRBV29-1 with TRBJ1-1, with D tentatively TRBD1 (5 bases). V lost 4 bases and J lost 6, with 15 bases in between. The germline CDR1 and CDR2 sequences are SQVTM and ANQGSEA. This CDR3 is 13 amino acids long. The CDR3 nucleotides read TGCAGCGTTGTGGGACTAGGTCTCCCTGAAGCTTTCTTT. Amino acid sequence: CSVVGLGLPEAFF.

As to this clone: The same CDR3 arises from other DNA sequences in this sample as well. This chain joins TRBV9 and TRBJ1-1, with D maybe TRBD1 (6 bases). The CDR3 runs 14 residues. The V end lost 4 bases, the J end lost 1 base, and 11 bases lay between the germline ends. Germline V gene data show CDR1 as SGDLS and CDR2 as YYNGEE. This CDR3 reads CASSPRTANTEAFF. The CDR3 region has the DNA TGTGCCAGCAGCCCCCGGACAGCGAACACTGAAGCTTTCTTT.

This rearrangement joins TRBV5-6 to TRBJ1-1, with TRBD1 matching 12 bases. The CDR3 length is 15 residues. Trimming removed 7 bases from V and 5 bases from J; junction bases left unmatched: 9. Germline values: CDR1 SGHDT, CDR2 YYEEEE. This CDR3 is CASGDRGLVGTEAFF. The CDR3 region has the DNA TGTGCCAGCGGGGACAGGGGGCTGGTAGGGACTGAAGCTTTCTTT.

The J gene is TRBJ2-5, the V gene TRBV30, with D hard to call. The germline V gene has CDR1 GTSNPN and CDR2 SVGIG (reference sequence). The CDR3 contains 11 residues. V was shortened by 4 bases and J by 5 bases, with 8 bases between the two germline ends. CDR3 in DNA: TGTGCCTGGACTCGGTCGGAGACCCAGTACTTC. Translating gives CAWTRSETQYF.

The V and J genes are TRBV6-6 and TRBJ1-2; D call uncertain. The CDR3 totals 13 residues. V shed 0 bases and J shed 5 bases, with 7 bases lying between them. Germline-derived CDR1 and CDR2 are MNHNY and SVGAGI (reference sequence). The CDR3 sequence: CASSYSNGYGYTF. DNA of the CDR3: TGTGCCAGCAGTTACTCAAACGGGTATGGCTACACCTTC.

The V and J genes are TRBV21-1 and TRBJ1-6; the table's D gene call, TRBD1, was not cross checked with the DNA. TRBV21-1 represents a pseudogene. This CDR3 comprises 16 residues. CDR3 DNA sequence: TGTGCCAGCAGCAAAAGGCTGTGGGAAGGGGATTCACCCCTCCACTTT. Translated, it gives CASSKRLWEGDSPLHF.

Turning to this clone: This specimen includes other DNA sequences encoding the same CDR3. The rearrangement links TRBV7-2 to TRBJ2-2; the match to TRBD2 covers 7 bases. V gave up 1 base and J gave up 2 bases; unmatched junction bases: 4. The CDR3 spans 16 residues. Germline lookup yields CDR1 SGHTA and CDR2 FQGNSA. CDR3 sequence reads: CASSLVGAGNTGELFF. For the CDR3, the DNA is TGTGCCAGCAGCTTAGTCGGAGCGGGAAACACCGGGGAGCTGTTTTTT.

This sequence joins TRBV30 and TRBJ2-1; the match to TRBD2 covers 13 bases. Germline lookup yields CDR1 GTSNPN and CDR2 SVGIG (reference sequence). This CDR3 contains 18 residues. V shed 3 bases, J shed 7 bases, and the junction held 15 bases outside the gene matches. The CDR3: CAWSATRTSGGQRNEQFF. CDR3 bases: TGTGCCTGGAGCGCAACCCGGACTAGCGGGGGCCAAAGGAATGAGCAGTTCTTC. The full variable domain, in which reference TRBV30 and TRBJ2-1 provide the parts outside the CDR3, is SQTIHQWPATLVQPVGSPLSLECTVEGTSNPNLYWYRQAAGRGLQLLFYSVGIGQISSEVPQNLSASRPQDRQFILSSKKLLLSDSGFYLCAWSATRTSGGQRNEQFFGPGTRLTVL.

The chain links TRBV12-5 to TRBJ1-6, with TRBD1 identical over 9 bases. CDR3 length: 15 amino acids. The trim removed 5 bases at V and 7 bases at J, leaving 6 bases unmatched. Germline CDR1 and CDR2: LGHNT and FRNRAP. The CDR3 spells CASGQAGTGNSPLHF. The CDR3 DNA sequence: TGTGCTAGTGGTCAAGCCGGGACAGGGAATTCACCCCTCCACTTT.

The CDR3 loop is CASSWQSYQETQYF. DNA for the CDR3: TGCGCCAGCAGCTGGCAGTCGTACCAAGAGACCCAGTACTTC. The V gene is TRBV5-1, the J gene TRBJ2-5, with D unresolved. The V gene's germline CDR1 is SGHRS and CDR2 YFSETQ. The V gene lost 3 bases and the J gene lost 0 bases, with 9 bases spanning the gap. This CDR3 has 14 residues.

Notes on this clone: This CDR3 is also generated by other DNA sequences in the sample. CDR3: CASSLVATGELFF. The CDR3 DNA is TGTGCCAGCAGCTTGGTCGCAACCGGGGAGCTGTTTTTT. The chain uses TRBV5-4 and TRBJ2-2; D gene ambiguous. V gave up 0 bases and J gave up 5 bases, with 5 bases separating them. The germline CDR1 and CDR2 sequences are SGHNT and YYREEE (reference sequence). This CDR3 comprises 13 residues.

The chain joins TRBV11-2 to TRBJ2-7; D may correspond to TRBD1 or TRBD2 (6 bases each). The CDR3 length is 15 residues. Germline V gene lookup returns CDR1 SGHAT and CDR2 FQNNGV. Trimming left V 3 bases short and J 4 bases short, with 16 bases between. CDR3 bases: TGTGCCAGCAGCTTCCGGACAGCCGGGGGATACGAGCAGTACTTC. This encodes CASSFRTAGGYEQYF. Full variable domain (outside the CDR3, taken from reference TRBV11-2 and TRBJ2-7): EAGVAQSPRYKIIEKRQSVAFWCNPISGHATLYWYQQILGQGPKLLIQFQNNGVVDDSQLPKDRFSAERLKGVDSTLKIQPAKLEDSAVYLCASSFRTAGGYEQYFGPGTRLTVT.

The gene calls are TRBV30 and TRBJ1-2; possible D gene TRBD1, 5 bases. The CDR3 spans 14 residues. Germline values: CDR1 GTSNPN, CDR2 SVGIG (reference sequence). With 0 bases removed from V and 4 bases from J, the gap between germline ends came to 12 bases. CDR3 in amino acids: CAWSVAQGVYGYTF. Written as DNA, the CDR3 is TGTGCCTGGAGTGTAGCCCAGGGAGTCTATGGCTACACCTTC.

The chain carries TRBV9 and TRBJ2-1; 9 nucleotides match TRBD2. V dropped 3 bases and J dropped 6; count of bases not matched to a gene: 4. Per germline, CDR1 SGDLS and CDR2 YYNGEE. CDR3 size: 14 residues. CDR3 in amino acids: CASSASGASNEQFF. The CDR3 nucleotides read TGTGCCAGCAGCGCTAGCGGGGCGAGCAATGAGCAGTTCTTC. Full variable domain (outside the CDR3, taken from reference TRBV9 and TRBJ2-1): DSGVTQTPKHLITATGQRVTLRCSPRSGDLSVYWYQQSLDQGLQFLIQYYNGEERAKGNILERFSAQQFPDLHSELNLSSLELGDSALYFCASSASGASNEQFFGPGTRLTVL.

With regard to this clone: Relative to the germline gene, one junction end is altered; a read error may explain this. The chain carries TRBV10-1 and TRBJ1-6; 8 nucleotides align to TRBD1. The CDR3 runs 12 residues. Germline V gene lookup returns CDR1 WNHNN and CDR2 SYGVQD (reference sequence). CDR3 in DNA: TGCGCCAGCAGTGAGAGCCAGGGGGCTCAGCCCTTT. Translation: CASSESQGAQPF.

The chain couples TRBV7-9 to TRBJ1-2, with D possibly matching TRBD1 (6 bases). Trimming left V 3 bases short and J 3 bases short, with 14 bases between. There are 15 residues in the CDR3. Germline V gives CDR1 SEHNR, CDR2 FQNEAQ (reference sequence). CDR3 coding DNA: TGTGCCAGCAGCTTGTTGGGGGGCGCGGACTATGGCTACACCTTC. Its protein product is CASSLLGGADYGYTF. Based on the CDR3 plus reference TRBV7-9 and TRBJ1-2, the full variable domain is DTGVSQNPRHKITKRGQNVTFRCDPISEHNRLYWYRQTLGQGPEFLTYFQNEAQLEKSRLLSDRFSAERPKGSFSTLEIQRTEQGDSAMYLCASSLLGGADYGYTFGSGTRLTVV.